The 29 T cell receptor beta chains below all came from one sample that was sequenced in a study of technical replicates of blood from a handful of donors. Data came from immunoSEQ multiplex PCR; TCRdb stores just in-frame clones and leaves some out. Of 60,000 to 90,000 clones listed, approximately 96% are singletons. Specimen: T cells isolated from PBMCs. The origin of the receptors is a human donor in good health.

J is TRBJ2-2 and V is TRBV7-8; D may be TRBD2 (5 bases). Germline V lookup: CDR1 SGHVS, CDR2 FQNEAQ. Trimming took off 4 bases at V and 4 bases at J, with 13 bases between the two ends. There are 15 residues in the CDR3. Here the CDR3 reads CASSSGGLPTGELFF. DNA of the CDR3: TGTGCCAGCAGCTCCGGAGGTTTACCCACCGGGGAGCTGTTTTTT.

The chain is built from TRBV10-3 and TRBJ2-7, with TRBD2 matching 8 bases. CDR1 and CDR2 (germline): ENHRY, SYGVKD. CDR3 length: 14 residues. V was clipped by 4 bases and J by 4 bases; unmatched bases: 6. CDR3 amino acids: CAISGGLEVYEQYF. The CDR3 bases are TGTGCCATCAGTGGGGGACTAGAGGTTTACGAGCAGTACTTC.

The chain carries TRBV11-2 and TRBJ1-2, with D possibly TRBD1 on 5 matching bases. This CDR3 has 14 amino acids. Trimming stripped 2 bases from V and 4 bases from J, with 11 bases between. CDR1 is SGHAT, CDR2 FQNNGV, per germline. The CDR3 here is CASSLQGTLYGYTF. The DNA of the CDR3 is TGTGCCAGCAGCTTACAGGGCACTCTCTATGGCTACACCTTC.

The gene calls are TRBV5-1 and TRBJ1-1; possible D gene TRBD1, 6 bases. The CDR3 sequence is 15 residues long. From germline, CDR1 is SGHRS and CDR2 YFSETQ. Trimming left V 3 bases short and J 4 bases short, with 16 bases between. This chain's CDR3 is CASSSHAQGSTEAFF. The CDR3 coding sequence is TGCGCCAGCAGCTCGCATGCCCAGGGGAGCACTGAAGCTTTCTTT.

This rearrangement joins TRBV6-5 to TRBJ2-7; D may be TRBD2 (5 bases). In germline, CDR1 is MNHEY, CDR2 SVGAGI. The CDR3 totals 12 residues. Deletions cut 10 bases from V and 3 bases from J, with 13 bases between. The CDR3 region has the DNA TGTGCCACCACCGGGAACAACTACGAGCAGTACTTC. It is translated as CATTGNNYEQYF.

This clone was observed a single time. The genes are TRBV28 and TRBJ2-7, with TRBD2 matching over 11 bases. The trim removed 6 bases at V and 4 bases at J, leaving 17 bases unmatched. The CDR3 sequence is 18 residues long. In germline, CDR1 is MDHEN, CDR2 SYDVKM. CDR3 bases: TGTGCCAGCAGCTCCGGGACAGGGTGGACTAGCGGGTTTTACGAGCAGTACTTC. It specifies CASSSGTGWTSGFYEQYF.

This clone was detected only a few times. V gene TRBV5-1 combines with J gene TRBJ2-3; 9 nucleotides match TRBD2. CDR1 SGHRS and CDR2 YFSETQ come from the germline V gene. The J segment lost 7 bases and the V segment lost 7 bases, leaving 10 bases of the junction unmatched. The CDR3 contains 14 residues. The chain's CDR3 is CASRGSGSVNTQYF. The CDR3 DNA follows: TGCGCCAGCCGGGGTAGCGGGAGTGTAAATACGCAGTATTTT.

This chain connects TRBV27 to TRBJ2-1, with 13 bases lining up with TRBD2. V lost 7 bases to trimming and J lost 9 bases; unmatched junction nucleotides: 9. The CDR3 is made up of 15 amino acids. Germline assignment: CDR1 MNHEY and CDR2 SMNVEV (reference sequence). CDR3 DNA: TGTGCCAGCACGGAAACTAGCGGGGGGGCGGGTGAGCAGTTCTTC. The encoded protein is CASTETSGGAGEQFF.

The rearrangement links TRBV5-6 to TRBJ2-2; tentatively, D is TRBD2 (6 bases). CDR3 length equals 14 residues. Germline loops: CDR1 SGHDT, CDR2 YYEEEE. Trimming removed 4 bases from V and 7 bases from J, with 14 bases in between. CDR3 sequence (DNA): TGTGCCAGCAGCCCGGCGGGGAGGAGCGGGGAGCTGTTTTTT. This translates into CASSPAGRSGELFF.

The chain carries TRBV7-9 and TRBJ2-2; 11 bases align to TRBD1. Germline CDR1 and CDR2: SEHNR and FQNEAQ (reference sequence). V lost 4 bases, J lost 3 bases, and 1 base stayed unmatched. CDR3 length: 15 residues. Written as DNA, the CDR3 is TGTGCCAGCAGCTGGACAGGGGGCGACACCGGGGAGCTGTTTTTT. Protein: CASSWTGGDTGELFF.

The genes are TRBV6-5 and TRBJ1-2; D might be TRBD1 (5 bases). CDR1 is MNHEY, CDR2 SVGAGI, per germline. CDR3 length: 13 residues. V was clipped by 3 bases and J by 5 bases, with 10 bases between them. CDR3 protein: CASSYDSAYGYTF. The CDR3, as DNA: TGTGCCAGCAGTTATGACAGCGCGTATGGCTACACCTTC.

This chain joins TRBV6-4 and TRBJ2-5; 9 nucleotides match TRBD2. CDR1 and CDR2 from the germline V gene are MRHNA and SNTAGT. The CDR3 totals 15 residues. The V segment lost 5 bases and the J segment 0 bases; nucleotides outside the gene matches: 4. CDR3 sequence: CASSSVAGDQETQYF. CDR3 bases: TGTGCCAGCAGTTCGGTAGCGGGGGACCAAGAGACCCAGTACTTC.

In its sample, this clone was seen once. J is TRBJ2-5 and V is TRBV6-6, with 8 bases matching TRBD2. With 6 bases clipped from V and 0 bases from J, the junction kept 9 bases outside the gene matches. Germline-derived CDR1 and CDR2 are MNHNY and SVGAGI (reference sequence). The CDR3 totals 16 residues. This chain's CDR3 is CASRRSVLADQETQYF. The CDR3 bases are TGTGCCAGCAGACGAAGTGTACTAGCGGACCAAGAGACCCAGTACTTC.

This chain uses TRBV7-9 with TRBJ1-2; no clear D. Germline V gene sequence: CDR1 SEHNR, CDR2 FQNEAQ (reference sequence). V dropped 5 bases and J dropped 2 bases, with 9 bases sitting between them. The CDR3 covers 13 residues. In nucleotides, the CDR3 is TGTGCCAGCAGCGCGACTGGAAACTATGGCTACACCTTC. This gives the protein CASSATGNYGYTF.

V gene TRBV5-1 combines with J gene TRBJ2-1; 7 bases match TRBD1. The germline gives CDR1 SGHRS, CDR2 YFSETQ. V lost 0 bases to trimming and J lost 4 bases; unmatched junction nucleotides: 7. The CDR3 spans 16 residues. The CDR3 here is CASSLARDSRYNEQFF. Here the CDR3 DNA reads TGCGCCAGCAGCTTGGCCAGGGACAGTAGGTACAATGAGCAGTTCTTC.

This clone was seen just once. The chain uses TRBV5-6 and TRBJ1-2, with D possibly TRBD1 on 5 matching bases. The CDR3 is 14 residues long. Germline CDR1 reads SGHDT; CDR2 reads YYEEEE. V dropped 4 bases and J dropped 4 bases, with 14 bases sitting between them. CDR3 residues: CASSGDSGFYGYTF. For the CDR3, the DNA is TGTGCCAGCAGCGGTGATTCAGGGTTCTATGGCTACACCTTC.

This clone occurred once. The CDR3 sequence: CASIWASAETQYF. The DNA for the CDR3 is TGTGCCAGCATATGGGCTAGCGCTGAGACCCAGTACTTC. The chain combines TRBV6-1 with TRBJ2-5, with D possibly matching TRBD2 (6 bases). Germline V lookup: CDR1 MNHNS, CDR2 SASEGT. V lost 7 bases and J 5 bases, leaving 14 bases between the germline ends. This CDR3 is built from 13 residues.

The chain couples TRBV28 to TRBJ1-2, with D uncertain. The CDR3 runs 12 residues. Germline V gives CDR1 MDHEN, CDR2 SYDVKM. Trimming cost V 3 bases and J 7 bases, with 9 bases left between them. CDR3 nucleotides: TGTGCCAGCAGTTTCCCCCGAGCTGGCTACACCTTC. Amino acid sequence: CASSFPRAGYTF.

The chain uses TRBV23-1 and TRBJ2-5, with TRBD1 matching over 7 bases. TRBV23-1 is an ORF; its function is uncertain. V was clipped by 3 bases and J by 3 bases; unmatched bases: 7. The CDR3 loop spans 15 amino acids. The CDR3 here is CASSQNPGQKETQYF. The DNA of the CDR3 is TGCGCCAGCAGTCAGAATCCGGGACAGAAAGAGACCCAGTACTTC.

V usage is TRBV21-1 and J usage is TRBJ2-7; TRBD2, the table's D call, lacks a check against the DNA. TRBV21-1 is a recognized pseudogene. The CDR3 consists of 14 residues. The CDR3 DNA follows: TGTGCCAGCAGCCACCGGGACTACTCCTACGAGCAGTACTTC. Translation gives CASSHRDYSYEQYF.

CDR3 sequence (DNA): TGTGCCAGCAGTTCACCCTTCAAAACAGGGGTAAGATATAGCAATCAGCCCCAGCATTTT. It translates to CASSSPFKTGVRYSNQPQHF. This chain joins TRBV28 and TRBJ1-5; 7 bases are a match to TRBD1. Germline V CDR1 and CDR2: MDHEN, SYDVKM. The junction had 18 bases not matched to a gene; V was cut back by 4 bases and J by 0 bases. The CDR3 is 20 amino acids.

The genes are TRBV30 and TRBJ1-2; unclear D gene. Trimming stripped 2 bases from V and 8 bases from J, with 12 bases between. CDR3 length: 12 amino acids. CDR1 is GTSNPN and CDR2 is SVGIG in the germline V gene (reference sequence). The CDR3 bases are TGTGCCTGGAGTCCCTCAGGTTGGGGCTACACCTTC. Its translation: CAWSPSGWGYTF.

V and J are TRBV28 and TRBJ1-5; weak D call: TRBD1 (6 bases). Germline loops: CDR1 MDHEN, CDR2 SYDVKM. The CDR3 has 13 residues. The V end was cut by 6 bases, the J end by 4 bases, with 10 bases between. The DNA of the CDR3 is TGTGCCAGCAGGAGGGGGTGGAATCAGCCCCAGCATTTT. Translating it yields CASRRGWNQPQHF.

The V and J genes are TRBV19 and TRBJ1-5; D unclear. Per the germline V gene, CDR1 is LNHDA and CDR2 is SQIVND (reference sequence). Trimming shortened V by 7 bases and J by 3 bases, and 13 bases separated the two germline ends. The CDR3 totals 14 residues. The CDR3 reads CASTPGSTNQPQHF. The CDR3, as DNA: TGTGCCAGTACCCCCGGGTCGACCAATCAGCCCCAGCATTTT.

The chain recombines TRBV5-1 with TRBJ2-7, with D tentatively TRBD1 (5 bases). Germline loops: CDR1 SGHRS, CDR2 YFSETQ. V lost 4 bases and J 0 bases, leaving 11 bases between the germline ends. This CDR3 has 14 amino acids. In DNA, the CDR3 is TGCGCCAGCAGCAAAACAGGTGGCTCCTACGAGCAGTACTTC. It specifies CASSKTGGSYEQYF.

The V call is TRBV5-6, the J call TRBJ2-1, with D unresolved. This CDR3 is built from 16 residues. CDR1 is SGHDT, CDR2 YYEEEE, per germline. Trimming removed 6 bases from V and 3 bases from J, with 19 bases in between. CDR3 nucleotides: TGTGCCAGCACCCCGTACGCTTTGCAGATCTACAATGAGCAGTTCTTC. This encodes CASTPYALQIYNEQFF.

This chain joins TRBV5-1 and TRBJ2-5, with 11 positions matching TRBD1. Looked up from germline, CDR1 is SGHRS and CDR2 is YFSETQ. Losses at the gene ends were 2 bases for V and 5 bases for J; bases not matched to a gene: 5. The CDR3 runs to 15 residues. CDR3 sequence (DNA): TGCGCCAGCAGCTTCGGACAGGGGGCAGGGGAGACCCAGTACTTC. This translates into CASSFGQGAGETQYF.

The V call is TRBV13, the J call TRBJ2-1; tentative D call: TRBD2 (5 bases). CDR1 is PRHDT, CDR2 FYEKMQ, per germline (reference sequence). The V end lost 5 bases, the J end lost 5 bases, and 10 bases lay between the germline ends. The CDR3 is 13 amino acids. The CDR3 coding sequence is TGTGCCAGCAGCCCTGTCGGGGACAATGAGCAGTTCTTC. Protein: CASSPVGDNEQFF.

The genes are TRBV4-1 and TRBJ1-2; D call uncertain. The V gene lost 0 bases and the J gene lost 9 bases, with 5 bases spanning the gap. Per germline, CDR1 MGHRA and CDR2 YSYEKL. The CDR3 runs 11 residues. CDR3 sequence reads: CASSQDLSYTF. DNA for the CDR3: TGCGCCAGCAGCCAAGATTTAAGCTACACCTTC.